A selection of T cell receptor beta chains follows, all from one sample in a study of molecular identifiers for immune sequencing clone quantification. In TCRdb, the PCR reads were re-called with MiXCR into one record per CDR3 protein. The repertoire has some 650,000 distinct CDR3 sequences, less than 20% of them found once; the top ten carry around 0.86%. Sequenced: naive CD8+ T cells from blood, with Jurkat cell RNA spiked in. The receptor source for this set is a human donor in good health. Some libraries in this study had Jurkat cell RNA spiked in. CDR3s include the opening cysteine and the closing phenylalanine or tryptophan. A D gene is named only where the DNA matches it firmly. Not all rows give a size; the values are once, few, many and, for expanded clones, a class.

abundance: -; v_gene: TRBV9; d_gene: -; j_gene: TRBJ2-5; CDR3nt: TGTGCCAGCAGCGTAAAGGCGGGACAGCAAGAGACCCAGTACTTC; CDR3aa: CASSVKAGQQETQYF
abundance: many; v_gene: TRBV5-1; d_gene: -; j_gene: TRBJ2-7; CDR3nt: TGCGCCAGCAGCCCTGACCTATCCTACGAGCAGTACTTC; CDR3aa: CASSPDLSYEQYF
abundance: few; v_gene: TRBV3-1; d_gene: TRBD2; j_gene: TRBJ2-2; CDR3nt: TGTGCCAGCAGCCCAACTAGCGGGAGCTTCTCCGGGGAGCTGTTTTTT; CDR3aa: CASSPTSGSFSGELFF
abundance: few; v_gene: TRBV19; d_gene: -; j_gene: TRBJ2-1; CDR3nt: TGTACCAGTAGTGCCCTGGGGGGTCCTTCGAATGAGCAGTTCTTC; CDR3aa: CTSSALGGPSNEQFF
abundance: many; v_gene: TRBV6-5; d_gene: TRBD2; j_gene: TRBJ2-1; CDR3nt: TGTGCCAGCAGTTTCGGGACTAGCGGGAGCTCCTACAATGAGCAGTTCTTC; CDR3aa: CASSFGTSGSSYNEQFF
abundance: few; v_gene: TRBV10-3; d_gene: TRBD1; j_gene: TRBJ2-3; CDR3nt: TGTGCCATCAGTGAGTCAGGGGGCTGGGGAGATACGCAGTATTTT; CDR3aa: CAISESGGWGDTQYF
abundance: -; v_gene: TRBV9; d_gene: TRBD1; j_gene: TRBJ2-2; CDR3nt: TGTGCCAGCAGCGCCTCTGCGCGTCGGGGACAGTCCCTGAACACCGGGGAGCTGTTTTTT; CDR3aa: CASSASARRGQSLNTGELFF
abundance: -; v_gene: TRBV5-8; d_gene: -; j_gene: TRBJ2-7; CDR3nt: TGTGCCAGCAGCACTGCTCCGGCGGACGAGCAGTACTTC; CDR3aa: CASSTAPADEQYF
abundance: many; v_gene: TRBV12-3/TRBV12-4; d_gene: -; j_gene: TRBJ2-1; CDR3nt: TGTGCCAGCAGCCGGGACAATGAGCAGTTCTTC; CDR3aa: CASSRDNEQFF
abundance: -; v_gene: TRBV3-1; d_gene: -; j_gene: TRBJ2-1; CDR3nt: TGTGCCAGCAGCCAGGCCAGCCCGCTCTGGAATGAGCAGTTCTTC; CDR3aa: CASSQASPLWNEQFF
abundance: -; v_gene: TRBV12-3/TRBV12-4; d_gene: -; j_gene: TRBJ2-1; CDR3nt: TGTGCCAGCAGTTTCCCGTACAATGAGCAGTTCTTC; CDR3aa: CASSFPYNEQFF
abundance: many; v_gene: TRBV6-1; d_gene: TRBD1; j_gene: TRBJ1-2; CDR3nt: TGTGCCAGCAGGACGGGACAGGGGGGACGCTGGTATGGCTACACCTTC; CDR3aa: CASRTGQGGRWYGYTF
abundance: many; v_gene: TRBV20-1; d_gene: -; j_gene: TRBJ2-1; CDR3nt: TGCAGTGCTAGAGATGTGACGGGAGCGTGGAATGAGCAGTTCTTC; CDR3aa: CSARDVTGAWNEQFF
abundance: few; v_gene: TRBV25-1; d_gene: -; j_gene: TRBJ1-2; CDR3nt: TGTGCCAGCAGTGAATCTGGGGACTACTATGGCTACACCTTC; CDR3aa: CASSESGDYYGYTF
abundance: many; v_gene: TRBV7-9; d_gene: -; j_gene: TRBJ2-3; CDR3nt: TGTGCCAGCAGCTCGATAATAGATACGCAGTATTTT; CDR3aa: CASSSIIDTQYF
abundance: -; v_gene: TRBV5-5; d_gene: -; j_gene: TRBJ2-7; CDR3nt: TGTGCCAGCAGCTTGGGGACCACGGGCTGGGAGCAGTACTTC; CDR3aa: CASSLGTTGWEQYF
abundance: many; v_gene: TRBV12-3/TRBV12-4; d_gene: TRBD2; j_gene: TRBJ2-3; CDR3nt: TGTGCCAGCAGTGCCGAGCGGGGGGTACCCACAGATACGCAGTATTTT; CDR3aa: CASSAERGVPTDTQYF
abundance: many; v_gene: TRBV20-1; d_gene: -; j_gene: TRBJ2-7; CDR3nt: TGCAGTGCTAGAGATACCCTCCCCTACGAGCAGTACTTC; CDR3aa: CSARDTLPYEQYF
abundance: many; v_gene: TRBV29-1; d_gene: -; j_gene: TRBJ1-3; CDR3nt: TGCAGCGTTCCGGGTCCGGGTCTCTCTGGAAACACCATATATTTT; CDR3aa: CSVPGPGLSGNTIYF
abundance: many; v_gene: TRBV25-1; d_gene: -; j_gene: TRBJ1-5; CDR3nt: TGTGCCAGCAGTGATCAGGGATTGACCCAGCATTTT; CDR3aa: CASSDQGLTQHF
abundance: many; v_gene: TRBV30; d_gene: -; j_gene: TRBJ2-1; CDR3nt: TGTGCCTGGAGTGTTTCGGGGAATGAGCAGTTCTTC; CDR3aa: CAWSVSGNEQFF
abundance: -; v_gene: TRBV12-3/TRBV12-4; d_gene: -; j_gene: TRBJ2-7; CDR3nt: TGTGCCAGCAGGGTTACCCGGGACAACGGTATCCACGAGCAGTACTTC; CDR3aa: CASRVTRDNGIHEQYF
abundance: many; v_gene: TRBV7-9; d_gene: -; j_gene: TRBJ1-1; CDR3nt: TGTGCCAGCACCCAGGGTACTGAAGCTTTCTTT; CDR3aa: CASTQGTEAFF
abundance: -; v_gene: TRBV21-1; d_gene: -; j_gene: TRBJ2-7; CDR3nt: TGTGCCAGCAGCATTGACAGGGTACCCTACGAGCAGTACTTC; CDR3aa: CASSIDRVPYEQYF
abundance: many; v_gene: TRBV4-2; d_gene: TRBD2; j_gene: TRBJ2-3; CDR3nt: TGTGCCAGCAGCCAAGATGGGTCTAGCGGGAGAGAGGATACGCAGTATTTT; CDR3aa: CASSQDGSSGREDTQYF
abundance: many; v_gene: TRBV30; d_gene: -; j_gene: TRBJ2-3; CDR3nt: TGTGCCTGGAGTTTGGGTAACGGAGATACGCAGTATTTT; CDR3aa: CAWSLGNGDTQYF
abundance: few; v_gene: TRBV6-6; d_gene: TRBD1; j_gene: TRBJ1-2; CDR3nt: TGTGCCAGCAGCTCGACCCTTTGGTCGAACGGACAGGGGGACTATGGCTACACCTTC; CDR3aa: CASSSTLWSNGQGDYGYTF
abundance: few; v_gene: TRBV3-1; d_gene: -; j_gene: TRBJ1-1; CDR3nt: TGTGCCAGCAGCCAAGATCACGGAAGAGAAGCTGAAGCTTTCTTT; CDR3aa: CASSQDHGREAEAFF
abundance: many; v_gene: TRBV12-3/TRBV12-4; d_gene: TRBD2; j_gene: TRBJ2-3; CDR3nt: TGTGCCAGCAGTCCCTTTACATTAGCGGGGGGCGTCAGGAGCACAGATACGCAGTATTTT; CDR3aa: CASSPFTLAGGVRSTDTQYF
abundance: -; v_gene: TRBV11-2; d_gene: TRBD2; j_gene: TRBJ2-7; CDR3nt: TGTGCCAGCAGCTTAGTGCTAGCGGGGGTAACCTACGAGCAGTACTTC; CDR3aa: CASSLVLAGVTYEQYF
abundance: many; v_gene: TRBV20-1; d_gene: -; j_gene: TRBJ2-3; CDR3nt: TGCAGTGCTGTCCCGGACCCACTCAGCACAGATACGCAGTATTTT; CDR3aa: CSAVPDPLSTDTQYF
abundance: many; v_gene: TRBV29-1; d_gene: -; j_gene: TRBJ1-5; CDR3nt: TGCAGCGTTGTTGAGGGGTCGGGGCCCCAGCATTTT; CDR3aa: CSVVEGSGPQHF
abundance: -; v_gene: TRBV29-1; d_gene: TRBD2; j_gene: TRBJ2-1; CDR3nt: TGCAGCGCCCCGGGACTAGCGGGAGTTGAGCAGTTCTTC; CDR3aa: CSAPGLAGVEQFF
abundance: few; v_gene: TRBV7-9; d_gene: -; j_gene: TRBJ2-7; CDR3nt: TGTGCCAGCAGCTTAGTAGGGGGGGCGCACAACGAGCAGTACTTC; CDR3aa: CASSLVGGAHNEQYF
abundance: many; v_gene: TRBV23-1; d_gene: TRBD1; j_gene: TRBJ2-2; CDR3nt: TGCGCCAGCAGCCAGCGCCATCACAGGGGAAACACCGGGGAGCTGTTTTTT; CDR3aa: CASSQRHHRGNTGELFF
abundance: -; v_gene: TRBV13; d_gene: TRBD1; j_gene: TRBJ1-1; CDR3nt: TGTGCCGGCAGCTTAGAGCAGGGGGCAGGGACTGAAGCTTTCTTT; CDR3aa: CAGSLEQGAGTEAFF
abundance: many; v_gene: TRBV4-2; d_gene: -; j_gene: TRBJ2-3; CDR3nt: TGTGCCAGCAGCCAAGACAGGGAACTAGTCTTTAATACGCAGTATTTT; CDR3aa: CASSQDRELVFNTQYF
abundance: few; v_gene: TRBV19; d_gene: -; j_gene: TRBJ1-1; CDR3nt: TGTGCCAGTAGTATGGGACTCCAAGAAGCTTTCTTT; CDR3aa: CASSMGLQEAFF
abundance: -; v_gene: TRBV12-3/TRBV12-4; d_gene: -; j_gene: TRBJ1-5; CDR3nt: TGTGCCAGCAGCGAAAGGGGGGATAGCAATCAGCCCCAGCATTTT; CDR3aa: CASSERGDSNQPQHF
abundance: few; v_gene: TRBV6-5; d_gene: -; j_gene: TRBJ1-4; CDR3nt: TGTGCCAGCAGTCCCCGACCCGGGACAAGAGGAGAAAAACTGTTTTTT; CDR3aa: CASSPRPGTRGEKLFF
abundance: many; v_gene: TRBV19; d_gene: -; j_gene: TRBJ2-7; CDR3nt: TGTGCCAGTACCCCAAGTGACAGCTCCTACGAGCAGTACTTC; CDR3aa: CASTPSDSSYEQYF
abundance: few; v_gene: TRBV20-1; d_gene: -; j_gene: TRBJ1-6; CDR3nt: TGCAGTGCTAGGCCACAGGGAAATTCACCCCTCCACTTT; CDR3aa: CSARPQGNSPLHF